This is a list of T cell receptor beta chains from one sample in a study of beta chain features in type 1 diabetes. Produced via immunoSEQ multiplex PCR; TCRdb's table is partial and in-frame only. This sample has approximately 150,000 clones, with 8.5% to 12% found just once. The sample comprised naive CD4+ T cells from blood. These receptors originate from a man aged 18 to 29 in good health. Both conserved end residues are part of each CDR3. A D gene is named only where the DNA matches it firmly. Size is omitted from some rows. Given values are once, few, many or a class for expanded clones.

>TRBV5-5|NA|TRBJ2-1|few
TGTGCCAGCAGCTTGTCTCAACTAGGGTCCAATGAGCAGTTCTTC
CASSLSQLGSNEQFF
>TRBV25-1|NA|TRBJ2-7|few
TGTGCCAGCAGTGAATTCGACTCATACTACGAGCAGTACTTC
CASSEFDSYYEQYF
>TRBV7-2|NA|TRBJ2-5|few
TGTGCCAGCAGCTTACGGGTAGTAGGCCAAGAGACCCAGTACTTC
CASSLRVVGQETQYF
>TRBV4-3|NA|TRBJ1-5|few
TGCGCCAGCAGCCCTTCGGACAGTTTCAATCAGCCCCAGCATTTT
CASSPSDSFNQPQHF
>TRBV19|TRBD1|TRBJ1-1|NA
TGTGCCAGTAGTATCGACAGGGTGGGTACTGAAGCTTTCTTT
CASSIDRVGTEAFF
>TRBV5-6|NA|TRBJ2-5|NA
TGTGCCAGCAGCTTTGGTGGACTTAGGGAGACCCAGTACTTC
CASSFGGLRETQYF
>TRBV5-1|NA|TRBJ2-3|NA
TGCGCCAGCAGCAGGGGCCTCTTCAGCACAGATACGCAGTATTTT
CASSRGLFSTDTQYF
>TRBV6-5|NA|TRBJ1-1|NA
TGTGCCAGCAGTGTTTTCAGGATGAACACTGAAGCTTTCTTT
CASSVFRMNTEAFF
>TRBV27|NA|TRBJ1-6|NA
TGTGCCAGCTCCTTTATGGCTTCACCCCTCCACTTT
CASSFMASPLHF
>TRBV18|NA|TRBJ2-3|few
TGTGCCAGCTCATGGAGTGAGGAAAGCGCAGATACGCAGTATTTT
CASSWSEESADTQYF
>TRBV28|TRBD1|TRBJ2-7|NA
TGTGCCAGCAGTTTAGCTCGGACAGGGTCCGCCGAGCAGTACTTC
CASSLARTGSAEQYF
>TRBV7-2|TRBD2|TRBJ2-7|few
TGTGCCAGCAGCTTAGGGGGCGGGGGGGCATCCTACGAGCAGTACTTC
CASSLGGGGASYEQYF
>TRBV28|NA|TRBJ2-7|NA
TGTGCCAGCAGCTTGGACAAGAGAAATACCTACGAGCAGTACTTC
CASSLDKRNTYEQYF
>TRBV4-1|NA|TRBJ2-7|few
TGCGCCAGCAGCCAAGAGGGGAGGTACGAGCAGTACTTC
CASSQEGRYEQYF
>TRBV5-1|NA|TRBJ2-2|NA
TGCGCCAGCAGCCCCATTCCCCCCGCGGGCACCGGGGAGCTGTTTTTT
CASSPIPPAGTGELFF
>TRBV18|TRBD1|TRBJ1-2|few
TGTGCCAGCTCAGCGACAGGGGGCCGCGGCTACACCTTC
CASSATGGRGYTF
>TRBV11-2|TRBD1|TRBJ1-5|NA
TGTGCCAGCAGCTTAGGGGCTACCGGGACAGGGAATCAGCCCCAGCATTTT
CASSLGATGTGNQPQHF
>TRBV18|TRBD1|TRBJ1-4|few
TGTGCCAGCTCACCGGACAGGGCAGGACTGTTTTTT
CASSPDRAGLFF
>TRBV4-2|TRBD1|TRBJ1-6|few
TGTGCCAGCAGCTTGGACAGGGGAAATTCACCCCTCCACTTT
CASSLDRGNSPLHF
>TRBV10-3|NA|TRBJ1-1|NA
TGTGCCATCAGTACCAGGGGGAACACTGAAGCTTTCTTT
CAISTRGNTEAFF
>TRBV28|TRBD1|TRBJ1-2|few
TGTGCCAGCGTCCGGGACAGGGGGCCTGCTGGCTACACCTTC
CASVRDRGPAGYTF
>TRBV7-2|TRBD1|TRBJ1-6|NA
TGTGCCAGCAGCTTAGCGGGACAGGGGTATAATTCACCCCTCCACTTT
CASSLAGQGYNSPLHF
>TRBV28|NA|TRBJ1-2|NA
TGTGCCAGCACTACTTCGGGGGGGGCTAACTATGGCTACACCTTC
CASTTSGGANYGYTF
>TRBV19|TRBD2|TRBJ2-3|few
TGTGCCAGTAGTACCTCGACTAGCGGGGGGGCGTGGGATACGCAGTATTTT
CASSTSTSGGAWDTQYF
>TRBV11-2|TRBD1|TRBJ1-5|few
TGTGCCAGCAGCGACCGGGACAGGGCCTCCCGGGAACAGCCCCAGCATTTT
CASSDRDRASREQPQHF
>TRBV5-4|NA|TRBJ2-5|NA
TGTGCCAGCAGCTTGGCGGCGGGCAGGGAGACCCAGTACTTC
CASSLAAGRETQYF
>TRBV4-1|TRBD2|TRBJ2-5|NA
TGCGCCAGCAGCCAAGGACTAGCGGGTGAGACCCAGTACTTC
CASSQGLAGETQYF
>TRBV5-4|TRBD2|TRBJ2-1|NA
TGTGCCAGCAGCGCTAGCGGGGCGAGCTCCTACAATGAGCAGTTCTTC
CASSASGASSYNEQFF
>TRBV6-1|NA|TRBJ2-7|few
TGTGCCAGCAGTGCTGGCACCTCCTACGAGCAGTACTTC
CASSAGTSYEQYF
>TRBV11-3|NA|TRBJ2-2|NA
TGTGCCAGCAGCGTCAGGGGAGACGGGGAGCTGTTTTTT
CASSVRGDGELFF
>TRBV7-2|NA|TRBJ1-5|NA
TGTGCCAGCAGCCCGCGCCAGGCCGGGGGGGCCCAGCATTTT
CASSPRQAGGAQHF
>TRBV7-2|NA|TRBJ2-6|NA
TGTGCCAGCAACCAGTTCTCTGGGGCCAACGTCCTGACTTTC
CASNQFSGANVLTF
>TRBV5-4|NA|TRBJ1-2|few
TGTGCCAGCAGCGTGAACAGGGATGGCTACACCTTC
CASSVNRDGYTF
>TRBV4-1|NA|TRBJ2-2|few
TGCGCCAGCAGCCAAGGGCAGGGTGGGACCGGGGAGCTGTTTTTT
CASSQGQGGTGELFF
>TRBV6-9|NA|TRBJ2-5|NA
TGTGCCAGCAGTCGGACCGGGGTCCAAGAGACCCAGTACTTC
CASSRTGVQETQYF
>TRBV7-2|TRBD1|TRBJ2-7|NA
TGTGCCAGCAGCCCAACACCATGGGGACAGAGAACCTACGAGCAGTACTTC
CASSPTPWGQRTYEQYF
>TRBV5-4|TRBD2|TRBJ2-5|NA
TGTGCCAGCAGCCTGGGACTAGCGATGGGAGAGACCCAGTACTTC
CASSLGLAMGETQYF
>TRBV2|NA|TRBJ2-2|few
TGTGCCAGCCGCGGACAGCCGAACACCGGGGAGCTGTTTTTT
CASRGQPNTGELFF
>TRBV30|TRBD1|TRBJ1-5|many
TGTGCCTGGGGGGGACAGAGCAATCAGCCCCAGCATTTT
CAWGGQSNQPQHF
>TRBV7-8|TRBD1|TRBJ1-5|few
TGTGCCAGCAGCCCTAATAGGGACAGAGGCAATCAGCCCCAGCATTTT
CASSPNRDRGNQPQHF
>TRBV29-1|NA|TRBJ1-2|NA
TGCAGCGTGAAAATACCTGCCACATATGGCTACACCTTC
CSVKIPATYGYTF
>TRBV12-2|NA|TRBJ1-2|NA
TGTGCAAGTCGCTTAGCCCTTTCTACAGGTGCAGGCTACACCTTC
CASRLALSTGAGYTF
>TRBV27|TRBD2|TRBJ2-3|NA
TGTGCCAGCAGTTATCTAGCGGGGGGCACAGATACGCAGTATTTT
CASSYLAGGTDTQYF
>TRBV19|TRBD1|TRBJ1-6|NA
TGTGCCAGTAGCGACAGGGGTTCCTATAATTCACCCCTCCACTTT
CASSDRGSYNSPLHF
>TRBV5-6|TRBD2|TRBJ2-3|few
TGTGCCAGCAGCTGGGGGGGGACTAGTGGAACAGATACGCAGTATTTT
CASSWGGTSGTDTQYF